This TCR beta chain stems from a study of graft-versus-host responses after intestinal transplantation. Sequencing used immunoSEQ multiplex PCR; TCRdb keeps in-frame clones, though not all of them. The sample carries about 110,000 clones, roughly 93% recorded once. A remark on this clone: Its antigen is not known.

This CDR3 has 17 residues. V was clipped by 1 base and J by 1 base, with 16 bases between them. Germline V gene data show CDR1 as MNHEY and CDR2 as SMNVEV (reference sequence). J is TRBJ1-1 and V is TRBV27, with a weak D call TRBD1 (6 bases). The TCR comes from a human donor who was the organ donor for an intestinal transplant. Source: unstimulated CD8+ T cells sorted from spleen or lymph node cells, taken before transplant. Written as DNA, the CDR3 is TGTGCCAGCAGTTTATATTCAGGGGCGATAGGGAACACTGAAGCTTTCTTT. Its protein product is CASSLYSGAIGNTEAFF.